The next 5 T cell receptor beta chains were all read from a single sample in a study of blood T cell repertoires in COVID-19. Libraries were prepared by immunoSEQ multiplex PCR; TCRdb keeps only in-frame clonotypes and omits some of them. The table lists about 480,000 clones, approximately 90% of them singletons. Sequencing was performed on PBMCs or T cells enriched from blood (not recorded which). The source is a woman aged 40 to 50 who had recovered from COVID-19.

With regard to this clone: This may be a read error, as it is one base from a much larger clone. The chain carries TRBV5-4 and TRBJ2-7, with 9 positions matching TRBD1. This CDR3 has 17 residues. Germline-derived CDR1 and CDR2 are SGHNT and YYREEE (reference sequence). DNA for the CDR3: TGTGCCAGCGGCTTCCCGGGACAGGGCACGGACGTGGGCGAGCAGTACTTC. As protein: CASGFPGQGTDVGEQYF. Complete variable domain (other parts from reference TRBV5-4 and TRBJ2-7): ETGVTQSPTHLIKTRGQQVTLRCSSQSGHNTVSWYQQALGQGPQFIFQYYREEENGRGNFPPRFSGLQFPNYSSELNVNALELDDSALYLCASGFPGQGTDVGEQYFGPGTRLTVT.

This sequence joins TRBV2 and TRBJ1-1; D unclear. V was trimmed by 2 bases and J by 0 bases, leaving 10 bases between them. Germline V gives CDR1 SNHLY, CDR2 FYNNEI. The CDR3 extends over 15 amino acids. The CDR3 DNA sequence: TGTGCCAGCAGTGAACAGTGGAGGGTGAACACTGAAGCTTTCTTT. It yields the protein CASSEQWRVNTEAFF.

The chain couples TRBV7-6 to TRBJ2-7; TRBD1 matches 11 bases. Germline V lookup: CDR1 SGHVS, CDR2 FNYEAQ. This CDR3 comprises 14 residues. V dropped 3 bases and J dropped 5; count of bases not matched to a gene: 3. Here the CDR3 reads CASSFLGQGDEQYF. In DNA, the CDR3 is TGTGCCAGCAGCTTCCTGGGACAGGGGGACGAGCAGTACTTC. The whole variable domain, filled in from reference TRBV7-6 and TRBJ2-7, reads GAGVSQSPRYKVTKRGQDVALRCDPISGHVSLYWYRQALGQGPEFLTYFNYEAQQDKSGLPNDRFSAERPEGSISTLTIQRTEQRDSAMYRCASSFLGQGDEQYFGPGTRLTVT.

The chain employs TRBV2 and TRBJ1-3, with TRBD1 identical over 8 bases. Trimming cost V 2 bases and J 7 bases; bases outside gene matches: 10. The germline V gene has CDR1 SNHLY and CDR2 FYNNEI. The CDR3 consists of 16 residues. CDR3 sequence (DNA): TGTGCCAGCAGTGAATCGACAGGGGTTCTTGAGAACACCATATATTTT. It yields the protein CASSESTGVLENTIYF.

V and J are TRBV7-9 and TRBJ1-2; 7 nucleotides agree with TRBD1. Germline-derived CDR1 and CDR2 are SEHNR and FQNEAQ (reference sequence). Unmatched junction bases numbered 9, after V lost 2 bases and J lost 6 bases. This CDR3 has 15 amino acids. This CDR3 is CASSLLRQGSDGYTF. CDR3 coding DNA: TGTGCCAGCAGCTTATTGAGACAGGGTTCGGATGGCTACACCTTC.